Listed below are T cell receptor beta chains from one sample, sequenced in a study of CXCR3-negative and CXCR3-positive naive CD8 T cells. With the 5' RACE reads reprocessed, TCRdb shows one record per CDR3 protein and no DNA. The sample has about 82,000 distinct CDR3 sequences. Specimen: naive CXCR3- CD8+ T cells from blood. These receptors came from a human donor in good health. Some clones in this sample may be carry-over from other donors' samples. CDR3s include the opening cysteine and the closing phenylalanine or tryptophan.

V: TRBV4-1; J: TRBJ1-1; CDR3: CASSHLTPEAFF
V: TRBV20-1; J: TRBJ1-1; CDR3: CSAREPGAEAFF
V: TRBV7-9; J: TRBJ2-1; CDR3: CASSLLEGNEQFF
V: TRBV29-1; J: TRBJ2-1; CDR3: CSVALGEGNEQFF
V: TRBV5-1; J: TRBJ2-7; CDR3: CASSSDSTGRRYEQYF
V: TRBV7-7; J: TRBJ2-5; CDR3: CASSLELGVQETQYF
V: TRBV7-9; J: TRBJ2-7; CDR3: CASSLVSRGFEQYF
V: TRBV12-3/TRBV12-4; J: TRBJ2-3; CDR3: CASSPGQGGTDTQYF
V: TRBV12-3/TRBV12-4; J: TRBJ2-1; CDR3: CASSSERGETYNEQFF
V: TRBV21-1; J: TRBJ2-2; CDR3: CATMLAGELFF
V: TRBV12-3/TRBV12-4; J: TRBJ2-1; CDR3: CASSMTSGYNEQFF
V: TRBV10-3; J: TRBJ1-5; CDR3: CATGFEANQPQHF
V: TRBV7-6; J: TRBJ2-5; CDR3: CASSLNPHQETQYF
V: TRBV6-2/TRBV6-3; J: TRBJ2-3; CDR3: CASSYSPTGPTDTQYF
V: TRBV6-2/TRBV6-3; J: TRBJ2-3; CDR3: CASSARDPDQDTQYF
V: TRBV29-1; J: TRBJ2-6; CDR3: CSVRDTYSGANVLTF
V: TRBV7-9; J: TRBJ2-4; CDR3: CASSPPTVTAKNIQYF
V: TRBV2; J: TRBJ2-2; CDR3: CASTAGTGHTGELFF
V: TRBV2; J: TRBJ2-7; CDR3: CASSEGHQSSYEQYF
V: TRBV7-9; J: TRBJ1-1; CDR3: CASSSSPGQKTEAFF
V: TRBV29-1; J: TRBJ2-4; CDR3: CSVLGAPENVQYF
V: TRBV7-9; J: TRBJ1-4; CDR3: CASSLVHDNEKLFF
V: TRBV11-2; J: TRBJ2-2; CDR3: CASSDREWTGELFF
V: TRBV29-1; J: TRBJ2-3; CDR3: CSVPYSFGAATQYF
V: TRBV29-1; J: TRBJ1-2; CDR3: CSVREAGGYGYTF
V: TRBV20-1; J: TRBJ2-7; CDR3: CSAAAGDRYEQYF
V: TRBV12-3/TRBV12-4; J: TRBJ2-2; CDR3: CASSPVLAGELFF
V: TRBV4-2; J: TRBJ2-1; CDR3: CASSLEGANEQFF
V: TRBV29-1; J: TRBJ2-7; CDR3: CSVVPLAGVNEQYF
V: TRBV11-2; J: TRBJ1-3; CDR3: CASSDYRSSTSGNTIYF
V: TRBV9; J: TRBJ2-1; CDR3: CASSAGGGGNEQFF
V: TRBV5-4; J: TRBJ2-2; CDR3: CASSVPEEGSTGELFF
V: TRBV11-2; J: TRBJ2-7; CDR3: CASSLTRGNEQYF
V: TRBV7-8; J: TRBJ1-2; CDR3: CASSEGDRVYGYTF
V: TRBV5-6; J: TRBJ2-7; CDR3: CASSFLYNEQYF
V: TRBV15; J: TRBJ2-7; CDR3: CATSRDKASYEQYF
V: TRBV29-1; J: TRBJ2-3; CDR3: CSGRTSGALDTQYF
V: TRBV7-9; J: TRBJ1-2; CDR3: CASSRLRGHGGDGYTF
V: TRBV7-2; J: TRBJ2-1; CDR3: CASSSSTGSSYNEQFF
V: TRBV28; J: TRBJ1-1; CDR3: CASSAFSGMNTEAFF
V: TRBV7-9; J: TRBJ2-5; CDR3: CASSFGMNQETQYF
V: TRBV5-1; J: TRBJ1-2; CDR3: CASSTDDYGYTF
V: TRBV11-1; J: TRBJ2-5; CDR3: CATRLGETQYF
V: TRBV7-3; J: TRBJ2-7; CDR3: CASSSNAGYEQYF
V: TRBV7-3; J: TRBJ1-1; CDR3: CASSSVPNTEAFF
V: TRBV2; J: TRBJ2-1; CDR3: CASRSGSSYNEQFF
V: TRBV14; J: TRBJ1-4; CDR3: CASSHREATNEKLFF
V: TRBV29-1; J: TRBJ1-4; CDR3: CSVLGVEDEKLFF
V: TRBV6-6; J: TRBJ2-7; CDR3: CASSHSYEQYF
V: TRBV12-3/TRBV12-4; J: TRBJ2-7; CDR3: CASSLASWSLDSCEQYF
V: TRBV27; J: TRBJ2-4; CDR3: CASSLTSGRTLAKNIQYF
V: TRBV28; J: TRBJ1-5; CDR3: CASRINRGGNQPQHF
V: TRBV30; J: TRBJ2-7; CDR3: CAWSVGQGPDEQYF
V: TRBV29-1; J: TRBJ2-7; CDR3: CSVSGQGRIPYEQYF
V: TRBV28; J: TRBJ2-3; CDR3: CASSPTSSRTDTQYF
V: TRBV9; J: TRBJ2-5; CDR3: CASSHGQGVQETQYF
V: TRBV29-1; J: TRBJ2-1; CDR3: CSVELGREGIEQFF
V: TRBV6-1; J: TRBJ2-2; CDR3: CATKTENTGELFF
V: TRBV28; J: TRBJ1-4; CDR3: CASSPSQGDPYEKLFF